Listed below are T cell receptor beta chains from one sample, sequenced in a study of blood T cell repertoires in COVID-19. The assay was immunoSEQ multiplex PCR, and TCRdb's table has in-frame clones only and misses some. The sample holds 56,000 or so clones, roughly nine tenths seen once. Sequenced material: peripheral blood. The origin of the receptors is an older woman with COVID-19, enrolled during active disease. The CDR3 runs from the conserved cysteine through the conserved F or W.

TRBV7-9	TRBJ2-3	CASSLSGGATDTQYF
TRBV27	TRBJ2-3	CASSPQRGVSTDTQYF
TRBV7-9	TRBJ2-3	CASSLLAGGSTDTQYF
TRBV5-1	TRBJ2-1	CASSLTSGTYNEQFF
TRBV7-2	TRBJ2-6	CASSVRWGDRTSGANVLTF
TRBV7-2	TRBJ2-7	CASSLAPGSYEQYF
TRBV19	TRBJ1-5	CASSIDWEVSQHF
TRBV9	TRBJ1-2	CASSVSTGTGIRYTF
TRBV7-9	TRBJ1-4	CASSFWGTNEKLFF
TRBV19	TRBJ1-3	CASRDRAGNTIYF
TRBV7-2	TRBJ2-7	CASSFSSGRGGGYEQYF
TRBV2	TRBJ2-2	CASSFGLANTGELFF
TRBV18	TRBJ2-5	CASSPTGTGQETQYF
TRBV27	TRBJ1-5	CASSLRSGVQGSRNQPQHF
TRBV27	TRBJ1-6	CASSLSRRGLNNSPLHF
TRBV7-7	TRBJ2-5	CASSAGRGGETQYF
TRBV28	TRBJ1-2	CATYTGAGGYTF